A single sample gave rise to the 13 T cell receptor beta chains below, sequenced in a study of early T cells in non-severe SARS-CoV-2 infection. TCRdb independently ran MiXCR on the 5' RACE reads; one entry per CDR3 protein. The sample records over 50,000 distinct CDR3 sequences, 8.5% to 9.5% being singletons. The sequenced sample consisted of whole blood. These receptors all come from an adult who was a healthcare worker with PCR-confirmed SARS-CoV-2 infection or an uninfected control (not recorded which).

The chain recombines TRBV3-1 with TRBJ1-6; D is uncertain. CDR1 LGHDT and CDR2 YNNKEL come from the germline V gene (reference sequence). The CDR3 consists of 18 residues. Trimming shortened V by 0 bases and J by 6 bases, and 18 bases separated the two germline ends. CDR3 protein: CASSQDPVGGGINSPLHF. The CDR3 coding sequence is TGTGCCAGCAGCCAAGACCCGGTCGGCGGTGGGATTAATTCACCCCTCCACTTT.

This clonotype showed up just a few times. The rearrangement uses TRBV20-1 and TRBJ1-5; D possibly corresponds to TRBD1 (6 bases). Trimming pared 1 base from V and 3 bases from J, leaving 10 bases between. The germline V gene encodes CDR1 DFQATT and CDR2 SNEGSKA (reference sequence). CDR3 length equals 14 residues. The CDR3: CSARGTELNQPQHF. In DNA form, the CDR3 reads TGCAGTGCTAGAGGGACAGAGCTCAATCAGCCCCAGCATTTT.

This clonotype has only a few counts. The rearrangement uses TRBV7-4 and TRBJ1-1; 7 nucleotides match TRBD1. The germline gives CDR1 SGHVT, CDR2 SQSDAQ. The CDR3 totals 13 residues. Trimming cost V 4 bases and J 3 bases; bases outside gene matches: 2. CDR3 nucleotide sequence: TGTGCCAGCAGCTCCGACAGGGACACTGAAGCTTTCTTT. It codes for CASSSDRDTEAFF.

This clonotype appeared a few times. The chain uses TRBV5-4 and TRBJ2-3, with 9 bases aligning to TRBD2. The junction had 3 bases not matched to a gene; V was cut back by 7 bases and J by 0 bases. The CDR3 is 14 residues long. The germline V gene encodes CDR1 SGHNT and CDR2 YYREEE (reference sequence). CDR3 protein: CASESGGSTDTQYF. In DNA form, the CDR3 reads TGTGCCAGCGAGAGCGGGGGGAGCACAGATACGCAGTATTTT.

The gene calls are TRBV6-6 and TRBJ2-7, with 11 nucleotides matching TRBD1. The germline V gene encodes CDR1 MNHNY and CDR2 SVGAGI (reference sequence). Trimming removed 5 bases from V and 3 bases from J; junction bases left unmatched: 6. This CDR3 has 15 residues. CDR3 loop: CASSKPGQGVYEQYV. The DNA of the CDR3 is TGTGCCAGCAGTAAACCGGGACAGGGGGTCTACGAGCAGTACGTC.

This clonotype was seen a handful of times. V is TRBV29-1 and J is TRBJ2-1, with TRBD1 matching over 10 bases. Per germline, CDR1 SQVTM and CDR2 ANQGSEA. V lost 6 bases, J lost 1 base, and 12 bases stayed unmatched. This CDR3 contains 17 residues. This CDR3 reads CSVEAPLGQGSYNEQFF. The CDR3 nucleotides read TGCAGCGTAGAGGCTCCTCTGGGACAGGGGTCCTACAATGAGCAGTTCTTC.

This chain joins TRBV18 and TRBJ2-1, with TRBD1 matching over 8 bases. The ends lost 4 bases at V and 6 bases at J; junction bases unmatched: 5. Germline CDR1 KGHSH, CDR2 LQKENI. The CDR3 runs to 14 residues. The CDR3 region has the DNA TGTGCCAGCTCACGGCAGGGGGCCCTCAATGAGCAGTTCTTC. This translates into CASSRQGALNEQFF. Variable domain in full (rest from reference TRBV18 and TRBJ2-1): NAGVMQNPRHLVRRRGQEARLRCSPMKGHSHVYWYRQLPEEGLKFMVYLQKENIIDESGMPKERFSAEFPKEGPSILRIQQVVRGDSAAYFCASSRQGALNEQFFGPGTRLTVL.

The J gene is TRBJ1-6, the V gene TRBV27; the D gene is possibly TRBD1 (5 bases). The germline V gene has CDR1 MNHEY and CDR2 SMNVEV (reference sequence). The V end lost 5 bases, the J end lost 6 bases, and 14 bases lay between the germline ends. This CDR3 region has 15 residues. CDR3 protein: CASSPRDGSNSPLHF. The CDR3 DNA reads as TGTGCCAGCAGTCCCCGGGACGGCAGTAATTCACCCCTCCACTTT.

This chain connects TRBV5-5 to TRBJ2-7, with TRBD2 as a possible D gene (6 bases). Per the germline V gene, CDR1 is SGHKS and CDR2 is YYEKEE (reference sequence). CDR3 size: 14 residues. The ends were cut back, 0 bases at V and 3 bases at J, with 10 bases in the middle. This CDR3 reads CASSLGLVFYEQYV. The CDR3 bases are TGTGCCAGCAGCTTGGGACTAGTTTTCTACGAGCAGTACGTC.

J is TRBJ2-2 and V is TRBV3-2; the table's D call TRBD1 went unverified against the DNA. TRBV3-2 counts as a pseudogene. The CDR3 covers 17 residues. The CDR3, as DNA: TGTGCCAGCAGCCACGCGGCGGGGACAGCTTCTACCGGGGAGCTGTTTTTT. Amino acid sequence: CASSHAAGTASTGELFF.

This clonotype occurred many times. The DNA of the CDR3 is TGCGCCAGCAGCGAAAGGGGGGGGCCAGATACGCAGTATTTT. It translates to CASSERGGPDTQYF. V is TRBV4-1 and J is TRBJ2-3; D is possibly TRBD2 (7 bases). This CDR3 comprises 14 residues. The V end was cut by 5 bases, the J end by 4 bases, with 13 bases between. Germline V gene lookup returns CDR1 MGHRA and CDR2 YSYEKL.

This clonotype was detected ten times or more. The rearrangement joins TRBV19 to TRBJ1-5, with D unresolved. Germline CDR1 reads LNHDA; CDR2 reads SQIVND (reference sequence). This CDR3 spans 11 amino acids. The ends were cut back, 2 bases at V and 5 bases at J, with 1 base in the middle. In DNA form, the CDR3 reads TGTGCCAGTAGTATATATCAGCCCCAGCATTTT. It translates to CASSIYQPQHF.

This chain joins TRBV20-1 and TRBJ1-2; no clear D gene. CDR3 length: 13 amino acids. V was cut by 6 bases and J by 0 bases, with 11 bases left in between. Germline values: CDR1 DFQATT, CDR2 SNEGSKA (reference sequence). CDR3 nucleotide sequence: TGCAGTGCCAGCAAAATGGCTAACTATGGCTACACCTTC. It yields the protein CSASKMANYGYTF.